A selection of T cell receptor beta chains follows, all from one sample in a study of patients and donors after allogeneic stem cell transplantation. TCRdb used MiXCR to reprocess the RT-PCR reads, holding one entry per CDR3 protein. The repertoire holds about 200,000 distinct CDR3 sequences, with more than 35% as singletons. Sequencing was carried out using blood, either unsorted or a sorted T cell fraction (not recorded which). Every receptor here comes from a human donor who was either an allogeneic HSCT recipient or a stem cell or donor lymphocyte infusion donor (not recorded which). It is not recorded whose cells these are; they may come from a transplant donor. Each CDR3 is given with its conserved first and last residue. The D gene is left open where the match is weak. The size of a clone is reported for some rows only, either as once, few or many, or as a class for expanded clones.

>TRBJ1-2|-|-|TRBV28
TGTGCCAGCAGTTTTGTCTATGGCTACACCTTC
CASSFVYGYTF
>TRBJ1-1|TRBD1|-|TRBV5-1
TGCGCCAGCAGCTCACAGGGGGCGCAGGATGAAGCTTTCTTT
CASSSQGAQDEAFF
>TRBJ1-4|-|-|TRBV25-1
TGTGCCAGCAGCGGACCGTCCGAAGGGGGTGAAAAACTGTTTTTT
CASSGPSEGGEKLFF
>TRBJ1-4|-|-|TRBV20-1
TGCAGTGCTAGTGAGGGGAATAATGAAAAACTGTTTTTT
CSASEGNNEKLFF
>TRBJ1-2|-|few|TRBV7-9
TGTGCCGGGGGTATTGATGGCTACACCTTC
CAGGIDGYTF
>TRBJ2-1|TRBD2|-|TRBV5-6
TGTGCCAGCAGCTGGGGGTCTAGCGGGAGGACGTACAATGAGCAGTTCTTC
CASSWGSSGRTYNEQFF
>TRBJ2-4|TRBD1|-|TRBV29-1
TGCAGCTATATGTATGGACAGGGCTCTCAGTACTTC
CSYMYGQGSQYF
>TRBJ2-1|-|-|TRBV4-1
TGCGCCAGCAGCCAAGATCTGGGCACCTCCTACAATGAGCAGTTCTTC
CASSQDLGTSYNEQFF
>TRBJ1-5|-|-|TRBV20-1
TGCAGTGCTAGAGGAGGGAATCAGCCCCAGCATTTT
CSARGGNQPQHF
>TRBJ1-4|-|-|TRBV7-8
TGTGCCAGCAGCTTAGATACGGGTTTACGGGAAAAACTGTTTTTT
CASSLDTGLREKLFF
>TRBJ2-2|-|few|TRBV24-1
TGTGCCACCAGTCGACTTCTGACCGGGGAGCTGTTTTTT
CATSRLLTGELFF
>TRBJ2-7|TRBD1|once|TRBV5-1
TGCGCCAGCAGCACCGGACAGGACACACTTTTAACCTACGAGCAGTACTTC
CASSTGQDTLLTYEQYF
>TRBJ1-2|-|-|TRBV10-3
TGTGCCATCAGGAGTAACTATGGCTACACCTTC
CAIRSNYGYTF
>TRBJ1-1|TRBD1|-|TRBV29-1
TGCAGCGTTGAAGGACAGGGTTTGAGGACTGAAGCTTTCTTT
CSVEGQGLRTEAFF
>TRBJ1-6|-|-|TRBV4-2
TGTGCCAGCAGCCAACTCCATCACCGGGGTACCTCCTATAATTCACCCCTCCACTTT
CASSQLHHRGTSYNSPLHF
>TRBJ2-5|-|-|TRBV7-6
TGTGCCAGCAGCCCCAACCAAGAGACCCAGTACTTC
CASSPNQETQYF
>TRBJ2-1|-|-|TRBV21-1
TGTGCCAGCAGCAAAGAGGAGGGGGCGCGCGATGAGCAGTTCTTC
CASSKEEGARDEQFF